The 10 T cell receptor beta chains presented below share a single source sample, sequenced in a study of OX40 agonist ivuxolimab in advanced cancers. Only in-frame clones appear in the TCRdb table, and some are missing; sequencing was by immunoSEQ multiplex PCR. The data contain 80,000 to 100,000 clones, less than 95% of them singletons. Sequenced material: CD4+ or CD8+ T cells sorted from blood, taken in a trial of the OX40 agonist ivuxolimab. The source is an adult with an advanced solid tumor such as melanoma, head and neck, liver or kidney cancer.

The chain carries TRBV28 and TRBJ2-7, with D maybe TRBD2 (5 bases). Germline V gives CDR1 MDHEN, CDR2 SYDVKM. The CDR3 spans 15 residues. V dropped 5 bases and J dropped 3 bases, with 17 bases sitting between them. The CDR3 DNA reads TGTGCCAGCAGTACTCCTCGGCGGGCCCGCTACGAGCAGTACTTC. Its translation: CASSTPRRARYEQYF.

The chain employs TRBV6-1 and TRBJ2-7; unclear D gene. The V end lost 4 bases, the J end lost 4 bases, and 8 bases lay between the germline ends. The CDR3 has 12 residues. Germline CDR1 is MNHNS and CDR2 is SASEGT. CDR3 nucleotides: TGTGCCAGCAGTGCTGATACGTACGAGCAGTACTTC. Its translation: CASSADTYEQYF.

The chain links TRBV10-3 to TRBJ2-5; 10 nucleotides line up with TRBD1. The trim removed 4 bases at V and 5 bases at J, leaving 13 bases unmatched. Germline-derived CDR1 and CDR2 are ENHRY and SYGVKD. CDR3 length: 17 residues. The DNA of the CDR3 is TGTGCCATCAGTGTTGGGGCGGGACAGGGGTCGGTGGAGACCCAGTACTTC. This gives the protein CAISVGAGQGSVETQYF.

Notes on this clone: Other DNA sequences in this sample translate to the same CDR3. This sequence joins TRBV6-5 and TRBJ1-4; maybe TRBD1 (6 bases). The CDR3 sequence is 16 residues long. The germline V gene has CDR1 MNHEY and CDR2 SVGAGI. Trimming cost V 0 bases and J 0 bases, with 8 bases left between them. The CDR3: CASSYSRGATNEKLFF. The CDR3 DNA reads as TGTGCCAGCAGTTACTCGAGGGGGGCAACTAATGAAAAACTGTTTTTT.

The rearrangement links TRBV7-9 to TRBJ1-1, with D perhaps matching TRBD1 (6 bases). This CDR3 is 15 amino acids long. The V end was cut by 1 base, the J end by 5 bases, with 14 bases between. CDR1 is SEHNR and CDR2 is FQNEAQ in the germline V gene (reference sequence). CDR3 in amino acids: CASSLGLYRDTEAFF. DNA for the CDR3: TGTGCCAGCAGCTTAGGCCTCTACAGGGATACTGAAGCTTTCTTT.

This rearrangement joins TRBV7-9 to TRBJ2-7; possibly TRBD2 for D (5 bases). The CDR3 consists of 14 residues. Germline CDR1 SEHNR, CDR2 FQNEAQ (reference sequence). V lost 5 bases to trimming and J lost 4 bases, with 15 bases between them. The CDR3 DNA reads TGTGCCAGCAGCCCCGTGGGTAGCGATTACGAGCAGTACTTC. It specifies CASSPVGSDYEQYF.

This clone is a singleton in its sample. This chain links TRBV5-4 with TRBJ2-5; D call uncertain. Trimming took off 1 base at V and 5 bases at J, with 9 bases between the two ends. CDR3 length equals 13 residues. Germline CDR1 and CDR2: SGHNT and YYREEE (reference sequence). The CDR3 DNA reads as TGTGCCAGCAGCTTGTGGCAGAGGGAGACCCAGTACTTC. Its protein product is CASSLWQRETQYF.

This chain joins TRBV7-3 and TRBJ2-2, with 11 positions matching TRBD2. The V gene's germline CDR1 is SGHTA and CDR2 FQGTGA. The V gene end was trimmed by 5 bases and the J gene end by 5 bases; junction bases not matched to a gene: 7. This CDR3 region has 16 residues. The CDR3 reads CASSATSGSGTGELFF. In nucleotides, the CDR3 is TGTGCCAGCAGCGCAACTAGCGGGAGCGGAACCGGGGAGCTGTTTTTT.

The CDR3 nucleotides are TGTGCCAGCAGCTTGGGCTGGGGGGCGGGTTATGAAAAACTGTTTTTT. Its protein is CASSLGWGAGYEKLFF. V and J are TRBV7-2 and TRBJ1-4; possible D gene TRBD1, 6 bases. The germline V and J ends were trimmed by 3 bases and 6 bases, with 17 bases remaining between them. CDR3 length: 16 amino acids. The germline V gene has CDR1 SGHTA and CDR2 FQGNSA. Full variable domain (missing parts from reference TRBV7-2 and TRBJ1-4): GAGVSQSPSNKVTEKGKDVELRCDPISGHTALYWYRQSLGQGLEFLIYFQGNSAPDKSGLPSDRFSAERTGGSVSTLTIQRTQQEDSAVYLCASSLGWGAGYEKLFFGSGTQLSVL.

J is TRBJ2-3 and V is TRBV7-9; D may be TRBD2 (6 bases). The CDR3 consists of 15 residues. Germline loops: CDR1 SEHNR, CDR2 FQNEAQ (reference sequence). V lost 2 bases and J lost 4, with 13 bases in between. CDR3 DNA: TGTGCCAGCAGCTTATCCCGGGGGAAGGCAGATACGCAGTATTTT. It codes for CASSLSRGKADTQYF.